Listed below are T cell receptor beta chains from one sample, sequenced in a study of OX40 agonist ivuxolimab in advanced cancers. The table came from immunoSEQ multiplex PCR; TCRdb's copy has only in-frame clones and leaves some out. This sample has roughly 80,000 clones, with over 70% found just once. The sequenced sample was CD4+ or CD8+ T cells sorted from blood, obtained in a trial of the OX40 agonist ivuxolimab. The receptors here all came from an adult with an advanced solid tumor such as melanoma, head and neck, liver or kidney cancer. Both conserved end residues are part of each CDR3. Each record gives: D gene, clone size, J gene, V gene, CDR3 protein, CDR3 DNA. D genes are given only for firm matches. Expanded clones get a size class; other rows say once, few or many, or leave the size out.

. . TRBJ2-2 TRBV15 CATSRGTGMNTGELFF TGTGCCACCAGCAGAGGTACGGGGATGAACACCGGGGAGCTGTTTTTT
. . TRBJ2-6 TRBV10-3 CATGEGSLSGANVLTF TGTGCCACAGGGGAGGGATCGCTCTCTGGGGCCAACGTCCTGACTTTC
. . TRBJ2-3 TRBV4-3 CASSQKRGVGTDTQYF TGCGCCAGCAGCCAAAAGCGAGGGGTCGGGACAGATACGCAGTATTTT
. . TRBJ1-1 TRBV7-8 CASSLARTGGTEAFF TGTGCCAGCAGCTTAGCTAGGACGGGAGGCACTGAAGCTTTCTTT
TRBD1 . TRBJ1-4 TRBV27 CASTHLGTGGEKLFF TGTGCCAGCACCCACCTGGGGACAGGGGGGGAAAAACTGTTTTTT
TRBD1 . TRBJ2-7 TRBV7-9 CASSFLTGANEQYF TGTGCCAGCAGCTTCCTGACAGGGGCCAACGAGCAGTACTTC
. . TRBJ1-2 TRBV7-2 CASSPHYGYTF TGTGCCAGCAGCCCCCACTATGGCTACACCTTC
TRBD1 once TRBJ1-2 TRBV6-5 CASRTGTGGVYGYTF TGTGCCAGCAGAACCGGGACAGGGGGTGTCTATGGCTACACCTTC
. . TRBJ2-2 TRBV19 CASSLTRWTGELFF TGTGCCAGTAGTCTAACCCGGTGGACCGGGGAGCTGTTTTTT
. . TRBJ2-7 TRBV7-6 CASSPGPNYEQYF TGTGCCAGCAGCCCCGGACCTAACTACGAGCAGTACTTC
. . TRBJ1-1 TRBV7-3 CASSFGGNTEAFF TGTGCCAGCAGCTTTGGGGGAAACACTGAAGCTTTCTTT
. . TRBJ1-1 TRBV5-8 CASSLMQGVNTEAFF TGTGCCAGCAGCTTGATGCAGGGAGTGAACACTGAAGCTTTCTTT
. few TRBJ1-6 TRBV4-2 CASRGLWGNSPLHF TGTGCCAGCCGTGGACTCTGGGGGAATTCACCCCTCCACTTT
. once TRBJ1-1 TRBV5-4 CASSYRQAGGAFF TGTGCCAGCAGCTACCGACAGGCCGGAGGAGCTTTCTTT
. once TRBJ2-5 TRBV5-1 CASSLAATGKETQYF TGCGCCAGCAGCTTGGCCGCCACAGGGAAAGAGACCCAGTACTTC
. . TRBJ1-2 TRBV6-4 CASSDIPGGSDAYGYTF TGTGCCAGCAGTGACATACCCGGGGGGTCCGACGCTTATGGCTACACCTTC
. . TRBJ2-5 TRBV29-1 CSVEDGVRGETQYF TGCAGCGTTGAAGATGGGGTCAGGGGCGAGACCCAGTACTTC
TRBD1 . TRBJ2-7 TRBV6-5 CASSRSRTGTYEQYF TGTGCCAGCAGCCGAAGTAGGACAGGGACCTACGAGCAGTACTTC
. few TRBJ1-2 TRBV30 CAWSNGYGYTF TGTGCCTGGAGTAACGGCTATGGCTACACCTTC
TRBD1 . TRBJ2-2 TRBV5-1 CASSSGQGAHGELFF TGCGCCAGCAGCTCTGGACAGGGGGCTCACGGGGAGCTGTTTTTT
. . TRBJ1-2 TRBV11-2 CASSLDRTLYGYTF TGTGCCAGCAGCTTAGACAGGACCCTCTATGGCTACACCTTC
. . TRBJ2-7 TRBV25-1 CASSKPGTQAYEQYF TGTGCCAGCAGTAAACCCGGGACCCAAGCCTACGAGCAGTACTTC
. . TRBJ1-3 TRBV2 CASSDRGANTIYF TGTGCCAGCAGTGACCGCGGGGCAAACACCATATATTTT
. . TRBJ1-1 TRBV7-2 CASSFQENTEAFF TGTGCCAGCAGCTTTCAGGAGAACACTGAAGCTTTCTTT
. . TRBJ1-4 TRBV6-6 CASSIHDGANEKLFF TGTGCCAGCAGCATCCATGACGGAGCTAATGAAAAACTGTTTTTT
. once TRBJ1-1 TRBV5-1 CASSLWENTEAFF TGCGCCAGCAGCTTGTGGGAGAACACTGAAGCTTTCTTT
. . TRBJ2-5 TRBV5-6 CASSLAVGQTQYF TGTGCCAGCAGCTTGGCCGTCGGTCAGACCCAGTACTTC
TRBD2 . TRBJ2-7 TRBV2 CASTSGRGYYEQYF TGTGCCAGTACTAGCGGGAGGGGATATTACGAGCAGTACTTC
. . TRBJ1-2 TRBV5-6 CASSLSGSNYGYTF TGTGCCAGCAGCTTGTCAGGGAGTAACTATGGCTACACCTTC
. . TRBJ2-7 TRBV19 CASIGPSSYEQYF TGTGCCAGTATTGGGCCCAGCTCCTACGAGCAGTACTTC
. . TRBJ2-3 TRBV5-8 CASSLDSSTDTQYF TGTGCCAGCAGCTTGGACAGTAGCACAGATACGCAGTATTTT
TRBD1 . TRBJ2-7 TRBV6-6 CASRDQYGQGGYEQYF TGTGCCAGCAGGGACCAATACGGACAGGGAGGTTACGAGCAGTACTTC
. . TRBJ2-5 TRBV6-5 CASSFSGSKETQYF TGTGCCAGCAGTTTCTCGGGTTCCAAGGAGACCCAGTACTTC
TRBD1 . TRBJ2-5 TRBV10-3 CAISDPDRGRETQYF TGTGCCATCAGTGACCCGGACAGGGGGAGAGAGACCCAGTACTTC
TRBD2 . TRBJ2-7 TRBV27 CASGALAGGRYEQYF TGTGCCAGCGGCGCACTAGCGGGAGGACGCTACGAGCAGTACTTC
. . TRBJ2-7 TRBV10-3 CAISDLHVGVEQYF TGTGCCATCAGTGACCTGCATGTTGGAGTCGAGCAGTACTTC
. . TRBJ2-7 TRBV19 CASSSSLEGGLFSYEQYF TGTGCCAGTAGTTCAAGTCTAGAAGGGGGACTCTTCTCCTACGAGCAGTACTTC
TRBD2 . TRBJ2-3 TRBV9 CASSETSGGTDTQYF TGTGCCAGCAGCGAGACTAGCGGGGGCACAGATACGCAGTATTTT
TRBD2 . TRBJ2-3 TRBV6-4 CASSDTGGADTQYF TGTGCCAGCAGTGATACGGGAGGGGCGGATACGCAGTATTTT
TRBD1 . TRBJ1-1 TRBV28 CASIPSGQGTAFF TGTGCCAGCATCCCCTCGGGACAGGGGACAGCTTTCTTT
TRBD2 . TRBJ2-3 TRBV7-2 CASSLAMSSGSTDTQYF TGTGCCAGCAGCTTAGCGATGTCTAGCGGGAGCACAGATACGCAGTATTTT
TRBD2 . TRBJ2-1 TRBV19 CASSTFGLAVEVSGNEQFF TGTGCCAGTAGTACCTTCGGACTAGCGGTCGAAGTATCGGGGAATGAGCAGTTCTTC
. . TRBJ2-3 TRBV28 CASSPGGASPDTQYF TGTGCCAGCTCACCCGGCGGGGCCTCCCCAGATACGCAGTATTTT
. . TRBJ1-2 TRBV19 CASSAPDHYGYTF TGTGCCAGTAGTGCCCCGGACCACTATGGCTACACCTTC
TRBD2 . TRBJ2-1 TRBV11-2 CASSLRGGGNEQFF TGTGCCAGCAGCTTACGGGGGGGCGGAAATGAGCAGTTCTTC
TRBD1 few TRBJ1-1 TRBV30 CAHYQGTGASEAFF TGTGCCCACTACCAGGGGACAGGGGCGTCTGAAGCTTTCTTT
TRBD1 . TRBJ2-7 TRBV9 CASSPRDRANYEQYF TGTGCCAGCAGCCCCAGGGACAGGGCAAACTACGAGCAGTACTTC
. . TRBJ2-4 TRBV5-1 CASSFLWGNIQYF TGCGCCAGCAGCTTCCTGTGGGGAAACATTCAGTACTTC
. . TRBJ2-7 TRBV2 CASRGESRGAEQYF TGTGCCAGCAGGGGAGAATCCAGGGGTGCCGAGCAGTACTTC
. . TRBJ1-2 TRBV2 CASKGQLRDGYTF TGTGCCAGCAAAGGGCAGTTACGAGATGGCTACACCTTC
. . TRBJ1-5 TRBV21-1 CASSKGDTWNQPQHF TGTGCCAGCAGCAAAGGGGACACTTGGAATCAGCCCCAGCATTTT
. . TRBJ1-1 TRBV10-3 CAISESPLANTEAFF TGTGCCATCAGTGAGTCGCCACTAGCTAACACTGAAGCTTTCTTT
TRBD1 . TRBJ1-3 TRBV7-9 CASSPDRASGNTIYF TGTGCCAGCAGCCCCGACAGGGCCTCAGGAAACACCATATATTTT
. . TRBJ2-3 TRBV5-1 CASSIAVPSTDTQYF TGCGCCAGCAGCATAGCGGTTCCTAGCACAGATACGCAGTATTTT
. . TRBJ2-4 TRBV5-4 CASSFASKLAKNIQYF TGTGCCAGCAGCTTCGCCAGCAAGCTAGCCAAAAACATTCAGTACTTC
. . TRBJ2-7 TRBV11-3 CASSLRTTSYEQYF TGTGCCAGCAGCCTACGGACCACGAGCTACGAGCAGTACTTC